The 27 T cell receptor beta chains below come from one sample, sequenced in a study of cytomegalovirus exposure and HLA in healthy donors. The PCR made use of 60 Vbeta and 13 Jbeta primers. Clones were sequenced by immunoSEQ multiplex PCR, and TCRdb holds only the in-frame ones, with some missing. Of approximately 150,000 clones listed, nearly 70% are singletons. The specimen was PBMCs. Source of these receptors: a man aged 25 to 40 in good health and CMV-seropositive.

This chain connects TRBV5-1 to TRBJ2-7, with a weak D call TRBD2 (5 bases). Trimming pared 4 bases from V and 5 bases from J, leaving 16 bases between. Germline lookup yields CDR1 SGHRS and CDR2 YFSETQ. The CDR3 length is 14 residues. The CDR3 nucleotides read TGCGCCAGCAGCGGTATGGGAGTCGTCAACGAGCAGTACTTC. Translating gives CASSGMGVVNEQYF.

This chain uses TRBV15 with TRBJ2-7; D unresolved. The CDR3 extends over 12 amino acids. V dropped 0 bases and J dropped 3 bases, with 3 bases sitting between them. Germline CDR1 is LNHNV and CDR2 is YYDKDF (reference sequence). CDR3: CATSRDRYEQYF. CDR3 nucleotide sequence: TGTGCCACCAGCAGAGATCGCTACGAGCAGTACTTC.

V and J are TRBV7-6 and TRBJ2-5, with 8 bases that match TRBD2. Trimming at V came to 7 bases and at J to 4 bases, leaving 5 bases not matched to a gene. The germline V gene encodes CDR1 SGHVS and CDR2 FNYEAQ. The CDR3 spans 13 residues. The CDR3, as DNA: TGTGCCAGCACCTCGGGGGGGGGAGAGACCCAGTACTTC. This encodes CASTSGGGETQYF.

The rearrangement links TRBV12-5 to TRBJ1-2; D unresolved. CDR3 length: 18 residues. The V and J ends lost 6 bases and 0 bases respectively, with 23 bases between them. Germline V gene sequence: CDR1 LGHNT, CDR2 FRNRAP. CDR3 residues: CASGWGGFDLLANYGYTF. As DNA, the CDR3 is TGTGCTAGTGGGTGGGGAGGGTTTGATCTCCTAGCTAACTATGGCTACACCTTC.

V usage is TRBV5-1 and J usage is TRBJ2-2; 7 positions agree with TRBD2. Per germline, CDR1 SGHRS and CDR2 YFSETQ. Germline trimming cut 5 bases from V and 4 bases from J; bases unmatched to any gene: 8. This CDR3 is built from 15 residues. The CDR3 reads CASRSGTAGTGELFF. The CDR3 bases are TGCGCCAGCAGGAGCGGGACCGCGGGCACCGGGGAGCTGTTTTTT.

The genes are TRBV12-5 and TRBJ2-3; 12 bases fit TRBD2. Germline CDR1 is LGHNT and CDR2 is FRNRAP. This CDR3 is built from 17 residues. Trimming removed 0 bases from V and 3 bases from J; junction bases left unmatched: 4. The CDR3 loop is CASGLVRLAGVTDTQYF. In nucleotides, the CDR3 is TGTGCTAGTGGTTTGGTCCGACTAGCGGGAGTAACAGATACGCAGTATTTT.

The J gene is TRBJ2-7, the V gene TRBV23-1; TRBD1 agrees at 7 bases. Being an ORF, TRBV23-1 has a function that is uncertain. The CDR3 length is 14 residues. V trimming: 3 bases; J trimming: 6 bases; junction bases outside the gene matches: 8. In DNA, the CDR3 is TGCGCCAGCAGTCAGGGGACAGTCGGCACCGAGCAGTACTTC. Amino acids: CASSQGTVGTEQYF.

This clone was detected only a few times. The chain uses TRBV5-6 and TRBJ1-5; weak D call: TRBD1 (5 bases). The CDR3 covers 13 residues. V shed 4 bases and J shed 4 bases, with 9 bases lying between them. Germline-derived CDR1 and CDR2 are SGHDT and YYEEEE. DNA of the CDR3: TGTGCCAGCAGCCGACAGTTAAATCAGCCCCAGCATTTT. Translating it yields CASSRQLNQPQHF.

This chain joins TRBV5-4 and TRBJ2-4, with TRBD2 as a possible D gene (6 bases). The germline V gene encodes CDR1 SGHNT and CDR2 YYREEE (reference sequence). V shed 1 base and J shed 6 bases, with 17 bases lying between them. The CDR3 contains 16 residues. In DNA, the CDR3 is TGTGCCAGCAGCTTGTCGTCCGGGGCGGGAAGAAACATTCAGTACTTC. Translating it yields CASSLSSGAGRNIQYF.

V is TRBV4-1 and J is TRBJ2-5; unclear D gene. The J call is in doubt because the DNA end fits TRBJ2-7 better. Germline V gene lookup returns CDR1 MGHRA and CDR2 YSYEKL. CDR3 size: 16 residues. The DNA of the CDR3 is TGCGCCAGCAGCCAAGGGTTTTCGCCCATACTCTACGAGCAGTACTTC. This gives the protein CASSQGFSPILYEQYF.

V and J are TRBV5-4 and TRBJ2-7, with 14 bases aligning to TRBD2. V shed 4 bases, J shed 3 bases, and the junction held 6 bases outside the gene matches. Germline CDR1 is SGHNT and CDR2 is YYREEE (reference sequence). The length of the CDR3 is 16 residues. CDR3 region: CASSRGLAGDLYEQYF. The DNA of the CDR3 is TGTGCCAGCAGCCGGGGACTAGCGGGAGACCTCTACGAGCAGTACTTC.

The chain has TRBV18 and TRBJ1-1; D is uncertain. V was shortened by 6 bases and J by 6 bases, with 14 bases between the two germline ends. Germline V lookup: CDR1 KGHSH, CDR2 LQKENI. The CDR3 sequence is 13 residues long. DNA for the CDR3: TGTGCCAGCTCCCGAGGCGTCTATCCTGAAGCTTTCTTT. Its protein is CASSRGVYPEAFF.

The V call is TRBV10-3, the J call TRBJ2-1, with 7 positions matching TRBD1. The junction had 3 bases not matched to a gene; V was cut back by 2 bases and J by 8 bases. CDR1 is ENHRY and CDR2 is SYGVKD in the germline V gene. CDR3 length equals 13 residues. CDR3 in amino acids: CAISEPDRDEQFF. CDR3 bases: TGTGCCATCAGTGAGCCCGACAGGGATGAGCAGTTCTTC.

V is TRBV7-9 and J is TRBJ2-2; the D gene is possibly TRBD2 (6 bases). The germline V and J ends were trimmed by 4 bases and 1 base, with 10 bases remaining between them. This CDR3 comprises 15 residues. Germline assignment: CDR1 SEHNR and CDR2 FQNEAQ (reference sequence). The CDR3 sequence is CASSSSAGNTGELFF. CDR3 in DNA: TGTGCCAGCAGCTCATCAGCGGGGAACACCGGGGAGCTGTTTTTT.

This clone came up a few times. The chain joins TRBV11-3 to TRBJ2-5; no reliable D call. The DNA end is more similar to TRBJ2-7, so the J call may be wrong. The CDR3 has 15 residues. From germline, CDR1 is SGHNT and CDR2 YENEEA. CDR3 sequence (DNA): TGTGCCAGCAGCTTACATACTACGAGCTCCTACGAGCAGTACTTC. Amino acid sequence: CASSLHTTSSYEQYF.

A word on this clone: This sample includes further DNA sequences coding for the same CDR3. This chain links TRBV6-1 with TRBJ1-5; TRBD1 matches 8 bases. This CDR3 has 15 residues. Germline values: CDR1 MNHNS, CDR2 SASEGT. Unmatched junction bases numbered 4, after V lost 0 bases and J lost 6 bases. CDR3: CASSEATGVGQPQHF. In nucleotides, the CDR3 is TGTGCCAGCAGTGAAGCGACAGGGGTCGGTCAGCCCCAGCATTTT.

The J gene is TRBJ1-1, the V gene TRBV5-1; TRBD1 aligns across 7 bases. The CDR3 totals 16 residues. Germline values: CDR1 SGHRS, CDR2 YFSETQ. With 0 bases clipped from V and 0 bases from J, the junction kept 5 bases outside the gene matches. CDR3 protein: CASSLGLTGLNTEAFF. The CDR3 coding sequence is TGCGCCAGCAGCTTGGGTTTGACAGGGCTGAACACTGAAGCTTTCTTT. Full variable domain (missing parts from reference TRBV5-1 and TRBJ1-1): KAGVTQTPRYLIKTRGQQVTLSCSPISGHRSVSWYQQTPGQGLQFLFEYFSETQRNKGNFPGRFSGRQFSNSRSEMNVSTLELGDSALYLCASSLGLTGLNTEAFFGQGTRLTVV.

This chain links TRBV10-2 with TRBJ1-5, with 7 nucleotides matching TRBD1. This CDR3 has 13 residues. V gave up 6 bases and J gave up 7 bases; unmatched junction bases: 6. Germline CDR1 is WSHSY and CDR2 is SAAADI. The CDR3 protein is CASRTDRAQPQHF. The CDR3 bases are TGCGCCAGCAGGACTGACAGGGCCCAGCCCCAGCATTTT.

This clone has a handful of counts. The chain employs TRBV27 and TRBJ1-2; 9 bases agree with TRBD1. V trimming: 9 bases; J trimming: 2 bases; junction bases outside the gene matches: 4. From germline, CDR1 is MNHEY and CDR2 SMNVEV (reference sequence). This CDR3 is built from 13 residues. In DNA form, the CDR3 reads TGTGCCAGTATAGGACAGGGGAACTATGGCTACACCTTC. Its protein product is CASIGQGNYGYTF.

This chain uses TRBV9 with TRBJ2-3; 8 bases are a match to TRBD2. The trim removed 6 bases at V and 0 bases at J, leaving 6 bases unmatched. The CDR3 loop spans 15 amino acids. Germline V gives CDR1 SGDLS, CDR2 YYNGEE. The CDR3 protein is CASKTSEPSTDTQYF. CDR3 coding DNA: TGTGCCAGCAAGACTAGCGAACCAAGCACAGATACGCAGTATTTT.

J is TRBJ2-7 and V is TRBV7-6; TRBD1 is a possible D gene (5 bases). This CDR3 has 15 residues. Trimming pared 2 bases from V and 2 bases from J, leaving 13 bases between. The germline gives CDR1 SGHVS, CDR2 FNYEAQ. CDR3 loop: CASSLSGMNPYEQYF. The CDR3 DNA reads as TGTGCCAGCAGCTTATCAGGGATGAATCCCTACGAGCAGTACTTC. Full variable domain (missing parts from reference TRBV7-6 and TRBJ2-7): GAGVSQSPRYKVTKRGQDVALRCDPISGHVSLYWYRQALGQGPEFLTYFNYEAQQDKSGLPNDRFSAERPEGSISTLTIQRTEQRDSAMYRCASSLSGMNPYEQYFGPGTRLTVT.

This clone was recorded a few times. The genes are TRBV5-1 and TRBJ2-3, with 8 bases that match TRBD2. The V gene end was trimmed by 3 bases and the J gene end by 2 bases; junction bases not matched to a gene: 20. This CDR3 is built from 20 residues. From germline, CDR1 is SGHRS and CDR2 YFSETQ. The CDR3 DNA reads as TGCGCCAGCAGCTCCCCTCCACCCAGGACCGGGACTAGAGCCACAGATACGCAGTATTTT. It codes for CASSSPPPRTGTRATDTQYF.

Turning to this clone: The sample carries other DNA sequences with the same CDR3. The chain recombines TRBV28 with TRBJ2-7, with D perhaps matching TRBD1 (6 bases). Trimming pared 2 bases from V and 7 bases from J, leaving 21 bases between. This CDR3 comprises 16 residues. Germline CDR1 and CDR2: MDHEN and SYDVKM. DNA for the CDR3: TGTGCCAGCAGTTTAGCTGGCGGACAGATTACGGGGGAGCAGTACTTC. Protein: CASSLAGGQITGEQYF.

With regard to this clone: At one end the junction does not follow the germline gene, possibly because of a read error. The chain uses TRBV7-9 and TRBJ1-2, with TRBD1 as a possible D gene (5 bases). CDR1 and CDR2 from the germline V gene are SEHNR and FQNEAQ (reference sequence). The CDR3 sequence is 15 residues long. The CDR3, as DNA: TGTTCCAGCAGCTTGGGGCAGGGTAATAACTATGGCTACACCTTC. Its translation: CSSSLGQGNNYGYTF.

V and J are TRBV7-9 and TRBJ1-1; D is unclear. The CDR3 is 12 amino acids. Between the trimmed V and J ends, which lost 1 base and 8 bases, there was a span of 8 bases. Germline V gene data show CDR1 as SEHNR and CDR2 as FQNEAQ (reference sequence). In nucleotides, the CDR3 is TGTGCCAGCAGCTTAGGGACTTCCGAAGCTTTCTTT. Protein: CASSLGTSEAFF. Supplemented by reference TRBV7-9 and TRBJ1-1, the full variable domain reads DTGVSQNPRHKITKRGQNVTFRCDPISEHNRLYWYRQTLGQGPEFLTYFQNEAQLEKSRLLSDRFSAERPKGSFSTLEIQRTEQGDSAMYLCASSLGTSEAFFGQGTRLTVV.

This clone was detected a few times. V is TRBV6-1 and J is TRBJ1-2; 8 positions agree with TRBD1. There are 14 residues in the CDR3. The V segment lost 6 bases and the J segment 5 bases; nucleotides outside the gene matches: 8. Germline V gives CDR1 MNHNS, CDR2 SASEGT. The CDR3 DNA reads TGTGCCAGCAGCGCAGGGGGCATCTTATATGGCTACACCTTC. Amino acids: CASSAGGILYGYTF.

The chain couples TRBV28 to TRBJ2-7; 8 bases are shared with TRBD2. J gave up 8 bases and V 4 bases, and 13 bases lay outside the gene matches. Per germline, CDR1 MDHEN and CDR2 SYDVKM. This CDR3 is 15 amino acids long. The CDR3 is CASSSAGGPSGKQYF. The CDR3, as DNA: TGTGCCAGCAGTTCCGCGGGGGGACCCTCGGGCAAGCAGTACTTC.